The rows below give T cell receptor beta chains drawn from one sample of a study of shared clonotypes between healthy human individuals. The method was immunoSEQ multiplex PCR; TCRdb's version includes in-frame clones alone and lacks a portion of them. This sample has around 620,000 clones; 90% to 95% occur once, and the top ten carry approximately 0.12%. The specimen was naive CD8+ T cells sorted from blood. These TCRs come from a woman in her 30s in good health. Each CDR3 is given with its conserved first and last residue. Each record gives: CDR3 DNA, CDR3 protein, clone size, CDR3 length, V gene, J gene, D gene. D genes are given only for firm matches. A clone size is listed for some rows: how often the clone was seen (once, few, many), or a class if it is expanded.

TGTGCCAGCAGTGATACCAACCGCGCCTACGAGCAGTACTTC	CASSDTNRAYEQYF	NA	14	TRBV2	TRBJ2-7	NA
TGTGCCAGCAGTTTATTCGGGACAGACACCGGGGAGCTGTTTTTT	CASSLFGTDTGELFF	once	15	TRBV28	TRBJ2-2	TRBD1
TGTGCCAGCATGGAGAGCGCTTTCAAAGTGAGCTCCTACAATGAGCAGTTCTTC	CASMESAFKVSSYNEQFF	once	18	TRBV27	TRBJ2-1	NA
TGTGCCAGCAAGGCGGGAACCTCCTACGAGCAGTACTTC	CASKAGTSYEQYF	NA	13	TRBV27	TRBJ2-7	NA
TGTGCCAGCAGTCCAAACACCGGGGAGCTGTTTTTT	CASSPNTGELFF	NA	12	TRBV27	TRBJ2-2	NA
TGCGCCAGCAGTGAGTCGCCCGGGTATCAAGAGACCCAGTACTTC	CASSESPGYQETQYF	once	15	TRBV10-1	TRBJ2-5	NA
TGTGCCAGCAGCAGCTACAGGGTTCAGAGAATTCAGAGCTCTGGAAACACCATATATTTT	CASSSYRVQRIQSSGNTIYF	NA	20	TRBV13	TRBJ1-3	NA
TGTGCCAGCAGCACTCTCCATGAACAGGGGGCCTACGAGCAGTACTTC	CASSTLHEQGAYEQYF	NA	16	TRBV28	TRBJ2-7	TRBD1
TGTGCCAGCAGCTGGATTCCCGGGACTAGCGGCTACGAGCAGTACTTC	CASSWIPGTSGYEQYF	NA	16	TRBV7-8	TRBJ2-7	TRBD2
TGTGCCAGCAGCTTCGAGTACAAGGAGGAGCAGTACTTC	CASSFEYKEEQYF	NA	13	TRBV7-8	TRBJ2-7	NA
TGTGCCAGTAGTATGGGACTAGCGGGAGACGATGAGCAGTTCTTC	CASSMGLAGDDEQFF	NA	15	TRBV19	TRBJ2-1	TRBD2
TGTGCCAGCAGCCTCCCCGACAGGAACGAGCAGTACTTC	CASSLPDRNEQYF	once	13	TRBV7-8	TRBJ2-7	NA
TGTGCCAGCTCACCTGATACTTTAGGTGAAAAACTGTTTTTT	CASSPDTLGEKLFF	NA	14	TRBV18	TRBJ1-4	NA
TGCGCCAGCAGCCCGGGACAGTTGAATCAGCCCCAGCATTTT	CASSPGQLNQPQHF	few	14	TRBV4-1	TRBJ1-5	TRBD1
TGTGCCAGCAGAGCCGGGACCGACTCCTACGAGCAGTACTTC	CASRAGTDSYEQYF	NA	14	TRBV5-6	TRBJ2-7	NA
TGTGCCAGCAGTTTTTTCCCCAGGGGCGAGCAGTACTTC	CASSFFPRGEQYF	NA	13	TRBV5-6	TRBJ2-7	NA
TGTGCCAGTAGTATAGGACTAGCGGACTCCTACGAGCAGTACTTC	CASSIGLADSYEQYF	NA	15	TRBV19	TRBJ2-7	TRBD2
TGTGCCAGCAGTGGGATAGGACAGAGCTACGAGCAGTACTTC	CASSGIGQSYEQYF	NA	14	TRBV6-1	TRBJ2-7	NA
TGTGCCAGCAGCGTAGTAATAGGGGGGATGAGTGAGCAGTTCTTC	CASSVVIGGMSEQFF	once	15	TRBV9	TRBJ2-1	NA
TGTGCCAGCAGCTTTTCCGAACTTATGGGTGAAAAACTGTTTTTT	CASSFSELMGEKLFF	NA	15	TRBV13	TRBJ1-4	NA
TGTGCCAGCAGCTACACCACCGGGGAGCTGTTTTTT	CASSYTTGELFF	NA	12	TRBV5-6	TRBJ2-2	NA
TGTGCCAGCAGCCTCACGGGCGGGAGTTACAATGAGCAGTTCTTC	CASSLTGGSYNEQFF	NA	15	TRBV13	TRBJ2-1	TRBD2
TGTGCCAGCAGCTGGGGGACAGGGGTCTACGAGCAGTACTTC	CASSWGTGVYEQYF	once	14	TRBV5-6	TRBJ2-7	TRBD1
TGTGCCAGCAGCTTACCCCCAAACACCATATATTTT	CASSLPPNTIYF	NA	12	TRBV7-8	TRBJ1-3	NA
TGTGCCTGGAGTGTACTGGACATTGAAGCTTTCTTT	CAWSVLDIEAFF	NA	12	TRBV30	TRBJ1-1	NA
TGTGCCAGCAGTTACTCGAACGGGGCCTTCGGTGAGCAGTTCTTC	CASSYSNGAFGEQFF	NA	15	TRBV6-5	TRBJ2-1	NA
TGTGCCAGTAGTGTACATTATGGCTACACTTTC	CASSVHYGYTF	NA	11	TRBV19	TRBJ1-2	NA
TGTGCCTGGGGTACGGGACTAGCGGGAGGGGTAAACATTCAGTACTTC	CAWGTGLAGGVNIQYF	NA	16	TRBV30	TRBJ2-4	TRBD2
TGCGCCAGCAGTCAAGACCAGGACAGGGGGGACCAGCCCCAGCATTTT	CASSQDQDRGDQPQHF	once	16	TRBV23-1	TRBJ1-5	TRBD1
TGTGCCAGCAGTTTTTGGGGCAGGGAGGATGACAATGAGCAGTTCTTC	CASSFWGREDDNEQFF	NA	16	TRBV27	TRBJ2-1	NA
TGTGCCAGCAGCTTGGGGGGACGTGGTAATCAGCCCCAGCATTTT	CASSLGGRGNQPQHF	NA	15	TRBV5-8	TRBJ1-5	NA
TGTGCCAGCAGTGATGCTAGCAATCAGCCCCAGCATTTT	CASSDASNQPQHF	NA	13	TRBV2	TRBJ1-5	NA
TGTGCCAGCAGCTTGGGACTAACGCAGTATTTT	CASSLGLTQYF	once	11	TRBV11-2	TRBJ2-3	TRBD2
TGTGCCAGCAGCCCGGGGGGCCCCAATGAGCAGTTCTTC	CASSPGGPNEQFF	NA	13	TRBV7-9	TRBJ2-1	NA
TGTGCCACCAGCACCGGGAGGCCCAGCTCCTACAATGAGCAGTTCTTC	CATSTGRPSSYNEQFF	NA	16	TRBV15	TRBJ2-1	TRBD2
TGTGCCAGCAGTGATCAAGGGTCCGAGCAGTACTTC	CASSDQGSEQYF	NA	12	TRBV6-6	TRBJ2-7	NA
TGTGCCAGCAGCTTGATTACAGCCTCCTACAATGAGCAGTTCTTC	CASSLITASYNEQFF	NA	15	TRBV11-3	TRBJ2-1	NA
TGTGCCAGCAGAAAAAAGCAGGAGGGCCTCCGGTATGAGCAGTTCTTC	CASRKKQEGLRYEQFF	NA	16	TRBV7-9	TRBJ2-1	NA
TGTGCCAGCAGCCTAATTAGAGAAGAAAAACTGTTTTTT	CASSLIREEKLFF	NA	13	TRBV27	TRBJ1-4	NA
TGCGCCAGCAGCCAAGGTTTCCACTACGAGCAGTACTTC	CASSQGFHYEQYF	once	13	TRBV4-1	TRBJ2-7	NA
TGTGCCAGCAGTTACCAGGCTAGCGGGAACTACGAGCAGTACTTC	CASSYQASGNYEQYF	NA	15	TRBV6-5	TRBJ2-7	TRBD2
TGTGCCAGCAGTTACCTCCCCGGGACTAGCGGGAGTTTTCATGAGCAGTTCTTC	CASSYLPGTSGSFHEQFF	NA	18	TRBV27	TRBJ2-1	TRBD2
TGTGCCACCAGCAGAGAGGGTGCCTACGAAGCTTTCTTT	CATSREGAYEAFF	NA	13	TRBV15	TRBJ1-1	NA
TGTGCCAGCAGTCTTGGACTAGCGGAGACCTACGAGCAGTACTTC	CASSLGLAETYEQYF	NA	15	TRBV11-2	TRBJ2-7	TRBD2
TGTGCCAGCAGTTACCGGTTAGCGGGACCCTACGAGCAGTACTTC	CASSYRLAGPYEQYF	NA	15	TRBV6-5	TRBJ2-7	TRBD2
TGTGCCAGCAGCTCGGACATCTTAATCAATCAGCCCCAGCATTTT	CASSSDILINQPQHF	NA	15	TRBV7-9	TRBJ1-5	NA
TGTGCCAGCAGTGAAACACCTCACTACGAGCAGTACTTC	CASSETPHYEQYF	once	13	TRBV25-1	TRBJ2-7	NA
TGTGCCAGCAGCCCCTCCCAGGCCCTTAAACTGAACACTGAAGCTTTCTTT	CASSPSQALKLNTEAFF	NA	17	TRBV7-9	TRBJ1-1	NA
TGTGCCAGCAGTTTCGACAGGGGCCATGAGCAGTTCTTC	CASSFDRGHEQFF	NA	13	TRBV28	TRBJ2-1	TRBD1
TGTGCCAGCAGCTTGGATCGAAACACTGAAGCTTTCTTT	CASSLDRNTEAFF	NA	13	TRBV5-5	TRBJ1-1	NA
TGCGCCAGCAGCTTGGACGTTTTGTACGAGCAGTACTTC	CASSLDVLYEQYF	NA	13	TRBV5-1	TRBJ2-7	NA